This note documents a single TCR beta chain sequence. Different DNA sequences within this sample yield the same CDR3. This sample is drawn from a study of blood T cell repertoires in COVID-19. The repertoire was sequenced with immunoSEQ multiplex PCR; TCRdb's copy has only in-frame clones and lacks some. The repertoire holds fewer than 50,000 clones, with approximately 80% as singletons. This CDR3 contains 12 residues. Germline CDR1 and CDR2: SQVTM and ANQGSEA. With 4 bases removed from V and 3 bases from J, the gap between germline ends came to 7 bases. The rearrangement joins TRBV29-1 to TRBJ1-5; D call uncertain. The source material was peripheral blood. The clonotype was recovered from a human donor in a cohort sampled during active COVID-19. The CDR3 nucleotides read TGCAGCGTTGGAGGAAACAATCAGCCCCAGCATTTT. It is translated as CSVGGNNQPQHF.